This TCR beta chain was observed in a study of blood T cell repertoires in COVID-19. Study overall: Collection of acute and convalescent COVID-19 samples took place in the United States, Italy and Spain. PBMCs, B-cell-depleted T cells, or T cells provided the cDNA or gDNA that made up the material.

Authors' processing steps: It was from reference gene primer amplification that nucleated cell counts were estimated. Profiled with immunoSEQ multiplex PCR; TCRdb holds only in-frame clones, not every one. Clone size and the V and J calls come from that table; the DNA yielded D and trimming. The table lists approximately 97,000 clones, approximately 90% of them singletons, with around 1.7% in the top ten. The CDR3 is made up of 14 amino acids. CDR1 and CDR2 from the germline V gene are SGHRS and YFSETQ. With 6 bases removed from V and 3 bases from J, the gap between germline ends came to 16 bases. The sequenced sample consisted of peripheral blood. The V call is TRBV5-1, the J call TRBJ2-7; no firm D call. This receptor was obtained from a man in his 60s with acute or convalescent COVID-19. CDR3: CASKSQPESYEQYF. In nucleotides, the CDR3 is TGCGCCAGCAAATCCCAGCCGGAGAGCTACGAGCAGTACTTC.